This is a list of T cell receptor beta chains from one sample in a study of T cell responses to AZD1222 COVID-19 vaccine. Only in-frame clones appear in the TCRdb table, and some are missing; sequencing was by immunoSEQ multiplex PCR. The data show 120,000 or so clones, about 90% seen once. The sample consisted of peripheral blood, taken on day 0 of AZD1222 vaccination. The source is an adult in good health. CDR3s include the opening cysteine and the closing phenylalanine or tryptophan. A D gene is named only where the DNA matches it firmly. Clone size is not always given. Where it is, it says once, few, many or a class for expanded clones.

J gene | CDR3 length | D gene | clone size | V gene | CDR3 protein | CDR3 DNA
TRBJ2-7 | 14 | - | - | TRBV3-1/TRBV3-2 | CASSVLTASYEQYF | TGTGCCAGCAGCGTACTGACTGCCTCCTACGAGCAGTACTTC
TRBJ1-1 | 14 | - | - | TRBV6-5 | CASSSQGANTEAFF | TGTGCCAGCAGTTCCCAGGGTGCGAACACTGAAGCTTTCTTT
TRBJ2-3 | 11 | - | - | TRBV29-1 | CSVGGSDTQYF | TGCAGCGTGGGTGGGTCCGATACGCAGTATTTT
TRBJ1-1 | 14 | - | - | TRBV27 | CASYIGGLNTEAFF | TGTGCCAGCTATATTGGGGGACTGAACACTGAAGCTTTCTTT
TRBJ1-1 | 14 | - | - | TRBV12-5 | CASGDDTGSTEAFF | TGTGCTAGTGGTGATGATACAGGGTCAACTGAAGCTTTCTTT
TRBJ2-4 | 14 | TRBD1 | few | TRBV19 | CASSPRQGTDIQYF | TGTGCCAGTAGTCCACGACAGGGTACGGACATTCAGTACTTC
TRBJ2-1 | 10 | - | - | TRBV29-1 | CSVGENEQFF | TGCAGCGTTGGGGAGAATGAGCAGTTCTTC
TRBJ2-5 | 13 | TRBD1 | - | TRBV27 | CASQGVSQETQYF | TGTGCCAGCCAGGGGGTAAGCCAAGAGACCCAGTACTTC
TRBJ2-3 | 18 | TRBD1 | - | TRBV12-5 | CASGLQPTGTDGTDTQYF | TGTGCTAGTGGTCTCCAACCCACCGGGACAGACGGCACAGATACGCAGTATTTT
TRBJ2-3 | 14 | - | - | TRBV5-5 | CASSLADSMDTQYF | TGTGCCAGCAGCTTGGCGGACAGCATGGATACGCAGTATTTT
TRBJ2-3 | 16 | TRBD2 | - | TRBV7-8 | CASTHPVAGGQDTQYF | TGTGCCAGCACGCATCCTGTAGCGGGGGGGCAAGATACGCAGTATTTT
TRBJ1-5 | 14 | - | - | TRBV5-6 | CASSNDRRSQPQHF | TGTGCCAGCAGCAACGACAGGAGGAGTCAGCCCCAGCATTTT
TRBJ1-2 | 15 | - | few | TRBV5-4 | CASMPGGRDYYGYTF | TGTGCCAGCATGCCCGGGGGACGGGACTACTATGGCTACACCTTC
TRBJ2-2 | 14 | - | - | TRBV5-4 | CASSLAGVTGELFF | TGTGCCAGCAGCTTGGCGGGGGTCACCGGGGAGCTGTTTTTT
TRBJ1-4 | 15 | - | - | TRBV4-1 | CASSQEDSPNEKLFF | TGCGCCAGCAGCCAAGAAGACAGCCCGAATGAAAAACTGTTTTTT
TRBJ1-5 | 15 | - | few | TRBV21-1 | CASSRRGQSNQPQHF | TGTGCCAGCAGCAGAAGAGGGCAAAGCAATCAGCCCCAGCATTTT
TRBJ1-5 | 14 | - | - | TRBV6-5 | CASSYGVSNQPQHF | TGTGCCAGCAGTTACGGGGTTAGCAATCAGCCCCAGCATTTT
TRBJ2-1 | 13 | - | - | TRBV6-6 | CASRGGPYNEQFF | TGTGCCAGCAGAGGGGGGCCCTACAATGAGCAGTTCTTC
TRBJ1-5 | 14 | TRBD1 | - | TRBV6-5 | CASSLQGSGQPQHF | TGTGCCAGCAGTTTACAGGGGAGTGGTCAGCCCCAGCATTTT
TRBJ1-5 | 12 | - | - | TRBV15 | CATSSLSQPQHF | TGTGCCACCAGCAGCCTTAGTCAGCCCCAGCATTTT
TRBJ2-1 | 16 | TRBD2 | - | TRBV19 | CASSGNSGRKLGEQFF | TGTGCCAGTAGTGGGAATAGCGGGAGGAAGCTAGGGGAGCAGTTCTTC
TRBJ2-2 | 15 | TRBD2 | few | TRBV28 | CASRQREGQTGELFF | TGTGCCAGCCGGCAACGGGAGGGGCAAACCGGGGAGCTGTTTTTT
TRBJ2-7 | 15 | TRBD2 | - | TRBV5-1 | CASSFGGGPQVEQYF | TGCGCCAGCAGCTTCGGCGGGGGGCCTCAGGTCGAGCAGTACTTC
TRBJ2-1 | 14 | - | - | TRBV6-2/TRBV6-3 | CASSLLANYNEQFF | TGTGCCAGCAGTTTGCTGGCCAACTACAATGAGCAGTTCTTC
TRBJ1-1 | 15 | - | - | TRBV29-1 | CSVDLGTSRNTEAFF | TGCAGCGTTGATCTCGGGACATCGCGGAACACTGAAGCTTTCTTT
TRBJ1-5 | 15 | - | - | TRBV11-2 | CASSFDWAGNQPQHF | TGTGCCAGCAGCTTCGACTGGGCGGGCAATCAGCCCCAGCATTTT
TRBJ1-5 | 15 | TRBD1 | - | TRBV7-2 | CASSLEGTGDQPQHF | TGTGCCAGCAGCTTAGAGGGGACAGGGGATCAGCCCCAGCATTTT
TRBJ2-3 | 15 | TRBD2 | - | TRBV5-1 | CASGTLAGVTDTQYF | TGCGCCAGCGGTACCCTAGCGGGAGTCACAGATACGCAGTATTTT
TRBJ2-2 | 13 | - | - | TRBV5-8 | CASSLQGIGELFF | TGTGCCAGCAGCTTACAAGGGATCGGGGAGCTGTTTTTT
TRBJ2-7 | 16 | TRBD1 | - | TRBV27 | CASSWGTGGSSYEQYF | TGTGCCAGCAGTTGGGGCACAGGGGGCTCTTCCTACGAGCAGTACTTC
TRBJ1-5 | 15 | - | - | TRBV19 | CASSIWGGSNQPQHF | TGTGCCAGTAGTATATGGGGGGGAAGCAATCAGCCCCAGCATTTT
TRBJ2-3 | 14 | TRBD1 | - | TRBV10-3 | CAIGEGTVEDTQYF | TGTGCCATCGGCGAAGGGACAGTTGAAGATACGCAGTATTTT
TRBJ1-4 | 14 | TRBD1 | - | TRBV15 | CATSRDTGVEKLFF | TGTGCCACCAGCAGAGATACAGGGGTGGAAAAACTGTTTTTT
TRBJ2-7 | 14 | - | - | TRBV20-1 | CSASGGEVALEQYF | TGCAGTGCTAGTGGCGGGGAGGTAGCGCTCGAGCAGTACTTC
TRBJ2-7 | 13 | - | - | TRBV5-1 | CASSWDTGYEQYF | TGCGCCAGCAGCTGGGACACTGGCTACGAGCAGTACTTC
TRBJ1-6 | 15 | TRBD1 | - | TRBV5-6 | CASSLQGSYNSPLHF | TGTGCCAGCAGCTTACAGGGGTCCTATAATTCACCCCTCCACTTT
TRBJ2-1 | 15 | TRBD2 | - | TRBV7-6 | CASSPGTSGHNEQFF | TGTGCCAGCAGCCCCGGGACTAGCGGTCACAATGAGCAGTTCTTC
TRBJ1-1 | 13 | - | - | TRBV5-1 | CASSLFSNTEAFF | TGCGCCAGCAGCTTGTTCTCCAACACTGAAGCTTTCTTT
TRBJ1-5 | 16 | TRBD1 | - | TRBV2 | CASQGTASYSNQPQHF | TGTGCCAGCCAAGGGACAGCCTCTTATAGCAATCAGCCCCAGCATTTT
TRBJ1-5 | 14 | - | - | TRBV28 | CASSLSVSNQPQHF | TGTGCCAGCAGTTTGTCGGTTAGCAATCAGCCCCAGCATTTT
TRBJ2-2 | 15 | - | - | TRBV27 | CASSFGVRSTGELFF | TGTGCCAGCAGTTTTGGGGTAAGGAGCACCGGGGAGCTGTTTTTT
TRBJ2-7 | 17 | - | - | TRBV19 | CASSIVPGTSVPYEQYF | TGTGCCAGTAGTATTGTCCCCGGGACGTCGGTCCCCTACGAGCAGTACTTC
TRBJ1-5 | 12 | - | - | TRBV7-9 | CASSEADQPQHF | TGTGCCAGCAGTGAGGCCGATCAGCCCCAGCATTTT
TRBJ1-1 | 15 | TRBD1 | few | TRBV6-5 | CASSYSFQGGTEAFF | TGTGCCAGCAGTTACTCCTTCCAGGGGGGGACTGAAGCTTTCTTT
TRBJ2-2 | 12 | TRBD1 | - | TRBV10-3 | CAITTGAGELFF | TGTGCCATCACCACAGGGGCCGGGGAGCTGTTTTTT
TRBJ1-1 | 12 | TRBD1 | - | TRBV12-3/TRBV12-4 | CASTITGAEAFF | TGTGCCAGCACCATAACAGGGGCGGAAGCTTTCTTT
TRBJ1-1 | 13 | - | - | TRBV10-2 | CASGGLMNTEAFF | TGCGCCAGCGGGGGGCTAATGAACACTGAAGCTTTCTTT
TRBJ2-3 | 15 | TRBD2 | - | TRBV3-1/TRBV3-2 | CASSLRGGSTDTQYF | TGTGCCAGCAGCCTGCGGGGGGGTAGCACAGATACGCAGTATTTT
TRBJ2-1 | 13 | - | - | TRBV6-5 | CASSSGSYNEQFF | TGTGCCAGCAGTTCGGGATCGTACAATGAGCAGTTCTTC
TRBJ2-1 | 13 | - | - | TRBV24-1 | CATSDPKRNEQFF | TGTGCCACCAGTGACCCGAAGCGTAATGAGCAGTTCTTC
TRBJ2-1 | 11 | - | - | TRBV2 | CASTRNNEQFF | TGTGCCAGCACTCGGAACAATGAGCAGTTCTTC
TRBJ2-7 | 14 | - | - | TRBV28 | CASRPLRAAYEQYF | TGTGCCAGCAGACCCCTGCGGGCAGCCTACGAGCAGTACTTC
TRBJ2-2 | 14 | TRBD1 | - | TRBV29-1 | CSVEAGGASGELFF | TGCAGCGTTGAGGCAGGGGGCGCGAGCGGGGAGCTGTTTTTT
TRBJ2-1 | 18 | - | - | TRBV19 | CASSIAWGVHRLINEQFF | TGTGCCAGTAGTATAGCGTGGGGAGTCCACCGTCTAATCAATGAGCAGTTCTTC
TRBJ2-1 | 16 | - | - | TRBV4-3 | CASSQDSREGIDEQFF | TGCGCCAGCAGCCAAGATTCGCGGGAAGGTATCGATGAGCAGTTCTTC
TRBJ1-2 | 18 | - | once | TRBV27 | CASSSGSWGHLNVDGYTF | TGTGCCAGCAGTTCAGGCTCTTGGGGACACCTTAACGTAGATGGCTACACCTTC
TRBJ1-2 | 13 | - | - | TRBV7-2 | CASSQVGLDGYTF | TGTGCCAGCAGCCAGGTCGGGCTAGATGGCTACACCTTC
TRBJ2-4 | 12 | - | - | TRBV30 | CAWTHRQNIQYF | TGTGCCTGGACACACCGTCAAAACATTCAGTACTTC
TRBJ1-2 | 15 | TRBD1 | - | TRBV4-3 | CASSLQGALHYGYTF | TGCGCCAGCAGCCTACAGGGGGCTCTTCACTATGGCTACACCTTC